A selection of T cell receptor beta chains follows, all from one sample in a study of shared clonotypes between healthy human individuals. Profiled with immunoSEQ multiplex PCR; TCRdb holds only in-frame clones, not every one. The sample lists hundreds of thousands of clones; 60% to 75% were seen once. Sequences were obtained from memory CD4+ T cells sorted from blood. Source of these receptors: a woman between 25 and 40 years old in good health. Each CDR3 is given with its conserved first and last residue. D genes are given only for firm matches. Only part of the rows carry a size: once, few, many, or a class if the clone is expanded.

cdr3_nt cdr3_aa clone_size d_call j_call v_call
TGCGCCAGCAGCTTGTCCAGCGGGACGACCTACAATGAGCAGTTCTTC CASSLSSGTTYNEQFF few TRBD2 TRBJ2-1 TRBV5-1
TGTGCCAGCAGTCCCCCAGTAAATGAGCAGTTCTTC CASSPPVNEQFF few - TRBJ2-1 TRBV28
TGTGCCAGCAGCCCTAGGCAGACATATGAAGCTTTCTTT CASSPRQTYEAFF - - TRBJ1-1 TRBV7-2
TGTGCCAGCAGCTTGGAGGCAGAGATCCGTAGCAATCAGCCCCAGCATTTT CASSLEAEIRSNQPQHF - - TRBJ1-5 TRBV5-6
TGCGCCAGCTCCCCGGGGGACACCCGCACAGATACGCAGTATTTT CASSPGDTRTDTQYF - - TRBJ2-3 TRBV5-1
TGTGCCAGCAGTCCAGGGGGTTCCGGGGAGCTGTTTTTT CASSPGGSGELFF - TRBD1 TRBJ2-2 TRBV7-3
TGTGCCAGCCGATGGGGTAGCGGCAACACCGGGGAGCTGTTTTTT CASRWGSGNTGELFF - - TRBJ2-2 TRBV6-1
TGCAGCGTTGATGGGGGAATAACTAGCGTGCGGGCCCAGTACTTC CSVDGGITSVRAQYF - TRBD2 TRBJ2-5 TRBV29-1
TGTGCCTGGAGTAATAACAGGGGAGGAAGGTTCAATCAGCCCCAGCATTTT CAWSNNRGGRFNQPQHF - TRBD1 TRBJ1-5 TRBV30
TGCGCCAGCAGCGGGAGCGGGAGCTACAATGAGCAGTTCTTC CASSGSGSYNEQFF - TRBD2 TRBJ2-1 TRBV5-1
TGTGCCAGTCCAAGACAGGGGAAATATGATGAGCAGTTCTTC CASPRQGKYDEQFF once - TRBJ2-1 TRBV21-1
TGTGCCAGCAGGGGGAGCTCCTACAATGAGCAGTTCTTC CASRGSSYNEQFF - - TRBJ2-1 TRBV7-2
TGTGCCAGCAGCCGGTTAGGGTGGGCGATCCAAGAGACCCAGTACTTC CASSRLGWAIQETQYF - - TRBJ2-5 TRBV11-2
TGCGCCAGCAGCTCCCCGGGAGGGCCCACCGGGGAGCTGTTTTTT CASSSPGGPTGELFF - TRBD2 TRBJ2-2 TRBV5-1
TGTGCCATCAGGCGGACAGGCCACGAGCAGTACTTC CAIRRTGHEQYF - TRBD1 TRBJ2-7 TRBV10-3
TGTGCCAGCAGCTCCCTCCCTATAAGGGAGGCATACAATGAGCAGTTCTTC CASSSLPIREAYNEQFF - - TRBJ2-1 TRBV7-8
TGTGCCAGCAGTTTAAGGCCCCCGACAGGGAGGTGGAACACTGAAGCTTTCTTT CASSLRPPTGRWNTEAFF once TRBD1 TRBJ1-1 TRBV27
TGCGCCAGCAGCCACGGACAGATCACAGATACGCAGTATTTT CASSHGQITDTQYF - - TRBJ2-3 TRBV5-1
TGCGCCAGCAGCGTTGTGACTAATGAGCAGTTCTTC CASSVVTNEQFF - - TRBJ2-1 TRBV5-1
TGTGCCAGTAGTAGTTTCGGGAACTCCTACAATGAGCAGTTCTTC CASSSFGNSYNEQFF - - TRBJ2-1 TRBV19
TGCAGCGTTGCGGACAGGGGGCTCGATGGCTACACCTTC CSVADRGLDGYTF - TRBD1 TRBJ1-2 TRBV29-1
TGTGCCAGCAGCTTAGTCGGACAACTAGAAGATGGCTACACCTTC CASSLVGQLEDGYTF - - TRBJ1-2 TRBV7-9
TGTGCCAGCAGTCCCCTCAGGGGCCAAGAGACCCAGTACTTC CASSPLRGQETQYF few - TRBJ2-5 TRBV25-1
TGTGCCAGCAGCCTAGCAAGGTTAGGGGGATACAATGAGCAGTTCTTC CASSLARLGGYNEQFF - - TRBJ2-1 TRBV7-2
TGTGCCAGCAGGGATGGGGGCAGCCTCTACGAGCAGTACTTC CASRDGGSLYEQYF few - TRBJ2-7 TRBV28
TGTGCCAGCAGCTTAGCGACAGGGGGACAAGAGACCCAGTACTTC CASSLATGGQETQYF once TRBD1 TRBJ2-5 TRBV7-2
TGTGCCAGCAGCTCTCTCGACAAGACACGGGCCGGGGAGCTGTTTTTT CASSSLDKTRAGELFF few - TRBJ2-2 TRBV5-6
TGTGCCAGCTCACCAGAGACTAGCCCAGAGACCCAGTACTTC CASSPETSPETQYF - TRBD2 TRBJ2-5 TRBV18
TGTGCCAGCAGCCGACGACAGGCCTACGAGCAGTACTTC CASSRRQAYEQYF - - TRBJ2-7 TRBV11-2
TGTGCCAGTAGTCCCAGACAGGGGCGAAGCACAGATACGCAGTATTTT CASSPRQGRSTDTQYF - TRBD1 TRBJ2-3 TRBV19
TGTGCCACCAGCAGATCGAGGACAGACCCCAACAAGTACGAGCAGTACTTC CATSRSRTDPNKYEQYF - - TRBJ2-7 TRBV15
TGTGCCAGCAGTTATTCATCCCAGGGAGGGGACACCATATATTTT CASSYSSQGGDTIYF - - TRBJ1-3 TRBV6-6
TGTGCCAGCAGCCTCCGGAGGACAGGGGGCGATGGCTACACCTTC CASSLRRTGGDGYTF - TRBD1 TRBJ1-2 TRBV7-8
TGCGCCAGCAGCTCCACCGTGGACACTGAAGCTTTCTTT CASSSTVDTEAFF - - TRBJ1-1 TRBV5-1
TGCGCCAGCAGCCTGGAGCGAGACAGTAATTCACCCCTCCACTTT CASSLERDSNSPLHF - - TRBJ1-6 TRBV4-1
TGTGCCACCAGCAGAGACAAGGGAGGGTATGGCTACACCTTC CATSRDKGGYGYTF - - TRBJ1-2 TRBV15
TGTGCCAGCAGCCGCATCCGGGACTCCCGATTGGCGGAGCTGTTTTTT CASSRIRDSRLAELFF - - TRBJ2-2 TRBV7-8
TGCGCCAGCAGCTTGGAGACAGGGGTACAGGGCGGGGAGCTGTTTTTT CASSLETGVQGGELFF - TRBD1 TRBJ2-2 TRBV5-1
TGTGCCAGCAGTGATGGGACATCAGGAGTGTTAACTAATGAAAAACTGTTTTTT CASSDGTSGVLTNEKLFF - - TRBJ1-4 TRBV6-1
TGTGCCAGTAGTCCTTCGACAGGGTGGAAGAATCAGCCCCAGCATTTT CASSPSTGWKNQPQHF - TRBD1 TRBJ1-5 TRBV19